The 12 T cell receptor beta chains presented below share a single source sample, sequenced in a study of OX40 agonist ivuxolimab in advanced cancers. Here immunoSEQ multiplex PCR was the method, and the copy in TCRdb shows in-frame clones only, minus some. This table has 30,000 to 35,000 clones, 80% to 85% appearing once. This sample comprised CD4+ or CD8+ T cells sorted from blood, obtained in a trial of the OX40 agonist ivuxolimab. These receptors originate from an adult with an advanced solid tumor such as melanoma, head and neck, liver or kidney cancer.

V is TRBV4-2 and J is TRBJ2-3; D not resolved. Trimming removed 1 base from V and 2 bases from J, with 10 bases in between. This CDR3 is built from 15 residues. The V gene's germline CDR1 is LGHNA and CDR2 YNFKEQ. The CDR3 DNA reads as TGTGCCAGCAGCCAAGGGACGGACCACACAGATACGCAGTATTTT. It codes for CASSQGTDHTDTQYF.

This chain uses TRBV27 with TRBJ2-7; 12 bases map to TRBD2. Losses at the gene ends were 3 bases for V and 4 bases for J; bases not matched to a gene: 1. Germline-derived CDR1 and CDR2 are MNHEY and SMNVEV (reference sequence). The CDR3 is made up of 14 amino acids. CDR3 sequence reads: CASSLGTSGYEQYF. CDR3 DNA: TGTGCCAGCAGTTTGGGGACTAGCGGGTACGAGCAGTACTTC.

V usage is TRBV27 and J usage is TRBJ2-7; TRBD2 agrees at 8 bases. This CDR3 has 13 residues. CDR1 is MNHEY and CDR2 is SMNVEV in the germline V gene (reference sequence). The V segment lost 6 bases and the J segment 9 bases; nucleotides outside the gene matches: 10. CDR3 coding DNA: TGTGCCAGCAGCCGGGGGGGGGTGTTAAGGCAGTACTTC. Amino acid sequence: CASSRGGVLRQYF.

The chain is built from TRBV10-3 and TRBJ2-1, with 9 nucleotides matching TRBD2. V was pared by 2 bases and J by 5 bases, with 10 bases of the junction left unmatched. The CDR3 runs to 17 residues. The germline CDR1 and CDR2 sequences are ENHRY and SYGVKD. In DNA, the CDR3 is TGTGCCATCAGTGAGCCCGATATGGGGACTAGCAACAATGAGCAGTTCTTC. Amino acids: CAISEPDMGTSNNEQFF.

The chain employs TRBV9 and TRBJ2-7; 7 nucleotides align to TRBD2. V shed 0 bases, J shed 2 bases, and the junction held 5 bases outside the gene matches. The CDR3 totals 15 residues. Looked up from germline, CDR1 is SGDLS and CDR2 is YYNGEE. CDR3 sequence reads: CASSVGPGGTYEQYF. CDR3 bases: TGTGCCAGCAGCGTAGGACCGGGAGGCACCTACGAGCAGTACTTC.

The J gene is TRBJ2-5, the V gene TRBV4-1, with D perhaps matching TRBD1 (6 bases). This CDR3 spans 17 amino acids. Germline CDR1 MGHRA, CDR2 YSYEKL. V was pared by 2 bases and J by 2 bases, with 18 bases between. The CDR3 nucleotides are TGCGCCAGCAGCCAACCCTTATTGGGGGCGCAACAAGAGACCCAGTACTTC. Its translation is CASSQPLLGAQQETQYF.

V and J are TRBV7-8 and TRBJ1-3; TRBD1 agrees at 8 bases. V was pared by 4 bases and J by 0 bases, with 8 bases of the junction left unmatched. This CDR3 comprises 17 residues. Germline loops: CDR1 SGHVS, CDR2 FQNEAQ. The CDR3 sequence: CASSYWGQATSGNTIYF. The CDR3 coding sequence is TGTGCCAGCAGCTACTGGGGACAGGCAACCTCTGGAAACACCATATATTTT.

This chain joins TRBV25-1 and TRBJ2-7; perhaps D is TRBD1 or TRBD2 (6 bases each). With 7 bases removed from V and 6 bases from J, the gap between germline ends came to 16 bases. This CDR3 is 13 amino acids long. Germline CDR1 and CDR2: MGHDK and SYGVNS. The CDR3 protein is CASKGGPSGEQYF. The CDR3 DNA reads TGTGCCAGCAAGGGGGGACCTTCAGGCGAGCAGTACTTC.

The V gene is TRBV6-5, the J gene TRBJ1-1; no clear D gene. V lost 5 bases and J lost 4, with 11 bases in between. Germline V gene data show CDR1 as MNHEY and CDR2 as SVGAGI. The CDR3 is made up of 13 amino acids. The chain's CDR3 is CASSLTEGTEAFF. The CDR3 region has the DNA TGTGCCAGCAGTCTCACCGAGGGCACTGAAGCTTTCTTT.

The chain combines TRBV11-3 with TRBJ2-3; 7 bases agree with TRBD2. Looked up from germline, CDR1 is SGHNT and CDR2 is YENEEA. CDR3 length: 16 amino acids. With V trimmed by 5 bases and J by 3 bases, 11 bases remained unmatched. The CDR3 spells CASSPQRGLETDTQYF. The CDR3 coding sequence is TGTGCCAGCAGCCCTCAGCGGGGATTGGAGACAGATACGCAGTATTTT.

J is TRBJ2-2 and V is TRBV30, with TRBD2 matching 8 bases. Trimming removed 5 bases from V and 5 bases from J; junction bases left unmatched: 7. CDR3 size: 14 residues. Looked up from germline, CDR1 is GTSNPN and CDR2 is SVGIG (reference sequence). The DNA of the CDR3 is TGTGCCTGGGGCCAGGGACTAGGGACCGGGGAGCTGTTTTTT. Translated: CAWGQGLGTGELFF.

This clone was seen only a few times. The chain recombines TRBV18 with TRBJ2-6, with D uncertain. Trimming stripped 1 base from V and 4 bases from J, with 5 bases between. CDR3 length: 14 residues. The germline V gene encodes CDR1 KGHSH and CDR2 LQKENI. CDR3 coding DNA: TGTGCCAGCTCACCACAAGAAGGGGCCAACGTCCTGACTTTC. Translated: CASSPQEGANVLTF.